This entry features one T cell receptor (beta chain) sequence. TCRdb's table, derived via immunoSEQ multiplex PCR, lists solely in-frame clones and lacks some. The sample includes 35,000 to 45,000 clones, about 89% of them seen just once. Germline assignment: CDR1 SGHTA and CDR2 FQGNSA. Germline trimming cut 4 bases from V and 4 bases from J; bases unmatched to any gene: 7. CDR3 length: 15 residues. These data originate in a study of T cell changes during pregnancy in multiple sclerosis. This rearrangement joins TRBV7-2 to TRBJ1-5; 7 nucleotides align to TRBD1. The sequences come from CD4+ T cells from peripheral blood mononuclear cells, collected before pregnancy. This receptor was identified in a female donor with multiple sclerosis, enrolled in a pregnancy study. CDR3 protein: CASSWDSWGNQPQHF. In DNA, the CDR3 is TGTGCCAGCAGCTGGGACAGCTGGGGGAATCAGCCCCAGCATTTT.